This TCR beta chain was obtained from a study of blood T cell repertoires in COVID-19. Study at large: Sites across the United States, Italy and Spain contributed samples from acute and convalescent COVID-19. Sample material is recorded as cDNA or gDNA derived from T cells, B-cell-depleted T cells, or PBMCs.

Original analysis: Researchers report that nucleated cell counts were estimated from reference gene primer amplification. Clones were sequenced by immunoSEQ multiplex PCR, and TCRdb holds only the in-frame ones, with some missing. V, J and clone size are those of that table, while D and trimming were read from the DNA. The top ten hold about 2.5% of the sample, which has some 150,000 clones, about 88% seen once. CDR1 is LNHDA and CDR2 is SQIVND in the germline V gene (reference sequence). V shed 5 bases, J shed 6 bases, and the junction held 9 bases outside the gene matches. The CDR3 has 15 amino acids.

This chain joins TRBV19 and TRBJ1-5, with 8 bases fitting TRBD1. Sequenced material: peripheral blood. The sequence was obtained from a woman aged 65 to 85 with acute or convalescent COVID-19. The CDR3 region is CASSPKTGGGQPQHF. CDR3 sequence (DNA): TGTGCCAGTAGTCCGAAAACAGGGGGGGGTCAGCCCCAGCATTTT.